One sample yielded the 3 T cell receptor beta chains listed below, sequenced in a study of blood T cell repertoires in COVID-19. Clones were sequenced by immunoSEQ multiplex PCR, and TCRdb holds only the in-frame ones, with some missing. The profile shows about 18,000 clones, around 90% of them singletons. Sequences were obtained from peripheral blood. These receptors all stem from a man over 45 with active COVID-19.

This clone has only one observation. The chain has TRBV9 and TRBJ2-7; 9 nucleotides align to TRBD1. Trimming took 3 bases from V and 9 from J; bases not matched to a gene: 7. Germline CDR1 is SGDLS and CDR2 is YYNGEE. CDR3 length: 13 amino acids. The CDR3 nucleotides are TGTGCCAGCAGCGGCCGGGACAGGGACGTGCAGTACTTC. Encoded protein: CASSGRDRDVQYF.

This clone was counted between two and nine times. The chain combines TRBV28 with TRBJ1-5; D is undetermined. The V end was cut by 3 bases, the J end by 6 bases, with 21 bases between. Germline assignment: CDR1 MDHEN and CDR2 SYDVKM. The CDR3 is 17 amino acids. The CDR3 DNA reads TGTGCCAGCAGTTTCCTCGGTAAGAGGGCCTCGGGTCAGCCCCAGCATTTT. Its protein is CASSFLGKRASGQPQHF.

This clone appeared once. Other DNA sequences in this sample translate to the same CDR3. The V call is TRBV5-6, the J call TRBJ1-2; 9 positions match TRBD1. The CDR3 is 14 residues long. Per the germline V gene, CDR1 is SGHDT and CDR2 is YYEEEE. The ends lost 7 bases at V and 8 bases at J; junction bases unmatched: 12. This CDR3 is CASVSTQGARGYTF. In nucleotides, the CDR3 is TGTGCCAGCGTCTCAACACAGGGGGCACGGGGCTACACCTTC.